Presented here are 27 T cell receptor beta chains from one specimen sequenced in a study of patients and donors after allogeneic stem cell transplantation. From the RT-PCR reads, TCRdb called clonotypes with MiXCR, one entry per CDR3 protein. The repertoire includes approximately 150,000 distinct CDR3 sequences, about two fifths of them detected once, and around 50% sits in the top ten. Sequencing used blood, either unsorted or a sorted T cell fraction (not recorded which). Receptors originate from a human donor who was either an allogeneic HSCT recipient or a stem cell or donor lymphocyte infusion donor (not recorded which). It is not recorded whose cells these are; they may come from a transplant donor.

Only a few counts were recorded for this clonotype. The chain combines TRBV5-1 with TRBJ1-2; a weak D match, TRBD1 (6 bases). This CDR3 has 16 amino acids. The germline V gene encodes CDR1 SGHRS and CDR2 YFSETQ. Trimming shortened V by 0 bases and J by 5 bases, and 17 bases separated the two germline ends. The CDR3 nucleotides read TGCGCCAGCAGCTTGGCCAATGGGGGCGCCGGTTATGGCTACACCTTC. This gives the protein CASSLANGGAGYGYTF.

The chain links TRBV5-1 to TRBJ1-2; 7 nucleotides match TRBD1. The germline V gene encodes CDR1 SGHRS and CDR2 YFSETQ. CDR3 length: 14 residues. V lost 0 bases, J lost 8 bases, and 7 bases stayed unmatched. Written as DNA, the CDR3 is TGCGCCAGCAGCTTGGAGGTGACAGGGATGGGCTACACCTTC. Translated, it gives CASSLEVTGMGYTF.

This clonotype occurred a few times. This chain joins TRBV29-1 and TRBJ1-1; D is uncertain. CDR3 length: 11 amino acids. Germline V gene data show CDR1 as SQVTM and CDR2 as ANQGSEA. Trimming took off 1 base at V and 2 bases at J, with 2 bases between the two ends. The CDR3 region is CSVEGNTEAFF. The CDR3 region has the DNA TGCAGCGTTGAAGGTAACACTGAAGCTTTCTTT.

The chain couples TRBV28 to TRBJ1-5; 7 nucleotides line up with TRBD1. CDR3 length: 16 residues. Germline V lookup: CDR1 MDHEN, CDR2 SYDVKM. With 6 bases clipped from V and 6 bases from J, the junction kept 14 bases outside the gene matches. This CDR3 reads CASSYPPYRGSQPQHF. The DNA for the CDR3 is TGTGCCAGCAGCTACCCCCCTTACAGGGGCAGTCAGCCCCAGCATTTT.

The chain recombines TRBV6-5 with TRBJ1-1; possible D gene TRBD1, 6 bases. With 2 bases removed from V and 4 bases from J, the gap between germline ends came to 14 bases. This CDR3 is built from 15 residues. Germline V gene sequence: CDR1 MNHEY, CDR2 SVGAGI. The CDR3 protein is CASSYRDIQVTEAFF. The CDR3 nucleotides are TGTGCCAGCAGTTACCGGGACATACAAGTCACTGAAGCTTTCTTT.

The CDR3 spells CASSVALAGGLTDTQYF. CDR3 nucleotide sequence: TGTGCCAGCAGCGTAGCACTAGCGGGGGGGCTTACAGATACGCAGTATTTT. The rearrangement uses TRBV9 and TRBJ2-3; 13 bases line up with TRBD2. The germline gives CDR1 SGDLS, CDR2 YYNGEE. CDR3 length: 17 residues. V lost 0 bases and J lost 3; bases outside the gene matches: 4.

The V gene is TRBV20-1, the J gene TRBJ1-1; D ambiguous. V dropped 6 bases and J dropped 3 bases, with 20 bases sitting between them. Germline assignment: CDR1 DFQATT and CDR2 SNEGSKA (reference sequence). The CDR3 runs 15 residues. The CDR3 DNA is TGCAGTGCCCCGTCGTGGTCGTTTTCGGACACTGAAGCTTTCTTT. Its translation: CSAPSWSFSDTEAFF.

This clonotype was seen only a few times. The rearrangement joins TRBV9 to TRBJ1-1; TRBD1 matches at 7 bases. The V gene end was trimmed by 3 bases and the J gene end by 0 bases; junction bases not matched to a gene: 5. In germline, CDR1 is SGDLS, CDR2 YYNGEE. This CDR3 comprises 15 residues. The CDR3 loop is CASSALGQLNTEAFF. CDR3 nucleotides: TGTGCCAGCAGCGCCCTGGGACAGCTGAACACTGAAGCTTTCTTT.

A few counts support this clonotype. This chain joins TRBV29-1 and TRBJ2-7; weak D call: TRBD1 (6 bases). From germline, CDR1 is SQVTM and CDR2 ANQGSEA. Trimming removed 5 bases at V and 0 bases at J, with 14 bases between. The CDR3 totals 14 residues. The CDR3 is CSVMSGQNSYEQYF. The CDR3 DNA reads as TGCAGCGTTATGAGTGGACAGAACTCCTACGAGCAGTACTTC.

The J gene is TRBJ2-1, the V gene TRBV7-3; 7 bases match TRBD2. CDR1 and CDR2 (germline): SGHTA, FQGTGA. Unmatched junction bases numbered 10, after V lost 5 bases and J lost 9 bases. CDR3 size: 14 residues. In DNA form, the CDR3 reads TGTGCCAGCAGCCCCAGCGGGGCCGGCGGTGAGCAGTTCTTC. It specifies CASSPSGAGGEQFF.

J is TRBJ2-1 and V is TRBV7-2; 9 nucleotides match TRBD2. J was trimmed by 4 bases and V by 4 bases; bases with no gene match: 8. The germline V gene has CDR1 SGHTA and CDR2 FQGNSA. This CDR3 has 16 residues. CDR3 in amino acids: CASSSHRTSAYNEQFF. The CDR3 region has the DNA TGTGCCAGCAGCTCCCATAGGACTAGCGCTTACAATGAGCAGTTCTTC.

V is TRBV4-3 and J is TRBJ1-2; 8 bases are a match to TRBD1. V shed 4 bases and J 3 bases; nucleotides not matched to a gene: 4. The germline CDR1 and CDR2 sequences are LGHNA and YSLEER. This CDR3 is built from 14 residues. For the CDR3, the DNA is TGCGCCAGCAGCCCCGCAGGGGGCGACTATGGCTACACCTTC. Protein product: CASSPAGGDYGYTF.

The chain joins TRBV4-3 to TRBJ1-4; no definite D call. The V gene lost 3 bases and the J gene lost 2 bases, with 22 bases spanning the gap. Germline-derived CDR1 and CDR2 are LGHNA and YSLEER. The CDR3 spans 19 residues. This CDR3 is CASSHGPAGSTMTNEKLFF. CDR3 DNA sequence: TGCGCCAGCAGCCATGGTCCTGCCGGGTCCACCATGACTAATGAAAAACTGTTTTTT.

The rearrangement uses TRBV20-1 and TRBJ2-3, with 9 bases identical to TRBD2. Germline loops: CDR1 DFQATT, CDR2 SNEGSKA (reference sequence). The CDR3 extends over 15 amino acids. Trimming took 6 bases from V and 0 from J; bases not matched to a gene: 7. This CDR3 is CSAVAGAASTDTQYF. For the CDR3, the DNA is TGCAGTGCCGTAGCGGGAGCAGCGAGCACAGATACGCAGTATTTT.

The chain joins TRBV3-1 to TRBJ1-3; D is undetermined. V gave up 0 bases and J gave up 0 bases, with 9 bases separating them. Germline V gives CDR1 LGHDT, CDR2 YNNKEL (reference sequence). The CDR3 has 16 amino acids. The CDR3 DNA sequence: TGTGCCAGCAGCCAAGATTACGGTAACTCTGGAAACACCATATATTTT. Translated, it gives CASSQDYGNSGNTIYF.

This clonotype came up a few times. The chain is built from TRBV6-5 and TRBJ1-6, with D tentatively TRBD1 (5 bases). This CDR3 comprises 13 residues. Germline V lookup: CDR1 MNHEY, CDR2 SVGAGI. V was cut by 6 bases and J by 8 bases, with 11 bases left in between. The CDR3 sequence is CASRLGEYSPLHF. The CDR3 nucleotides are TGTGCCAGCAGGCTGGGGGAGTATTCACCCCTCCACTTT.

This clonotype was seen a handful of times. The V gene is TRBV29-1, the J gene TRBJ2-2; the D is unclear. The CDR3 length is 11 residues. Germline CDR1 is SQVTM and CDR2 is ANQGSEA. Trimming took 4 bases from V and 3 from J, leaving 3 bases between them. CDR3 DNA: TGCAGCGTTGCCCACACCGGGGAGCTGTTTTTT. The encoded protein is CSVAHTGELFF.

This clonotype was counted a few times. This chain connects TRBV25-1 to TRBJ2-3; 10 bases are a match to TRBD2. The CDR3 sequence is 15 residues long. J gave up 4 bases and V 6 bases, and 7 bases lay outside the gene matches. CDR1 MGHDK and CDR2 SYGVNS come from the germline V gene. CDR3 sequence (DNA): TGTGCCAGCAGAGAGCGGGGGGGCGTCCCAGATACGCAGTATTTT. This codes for CASRERGGVPDTQYF.

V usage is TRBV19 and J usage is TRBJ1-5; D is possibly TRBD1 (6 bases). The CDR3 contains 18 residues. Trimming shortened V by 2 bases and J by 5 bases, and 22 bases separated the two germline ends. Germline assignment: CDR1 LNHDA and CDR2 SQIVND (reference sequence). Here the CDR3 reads CASSILFRGGTGDQPQHF. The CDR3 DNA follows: TGTGCCAGTAGTATATTGTTTAGAGGGGGGACCGGAGATCAGCCCCAGCATTTT.

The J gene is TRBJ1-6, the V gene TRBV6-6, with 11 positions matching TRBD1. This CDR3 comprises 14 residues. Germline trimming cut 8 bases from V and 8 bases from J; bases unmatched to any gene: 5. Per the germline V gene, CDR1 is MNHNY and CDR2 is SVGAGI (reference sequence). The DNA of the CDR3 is TGTGCCAGCGGGACAGGGGGTCCGGATTCACCCCTCCACTTT. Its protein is CASGTGGPDSPLHF.

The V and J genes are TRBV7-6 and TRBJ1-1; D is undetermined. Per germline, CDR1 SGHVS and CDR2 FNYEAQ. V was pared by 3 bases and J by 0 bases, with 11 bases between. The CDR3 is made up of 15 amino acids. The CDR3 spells CASSLGARLNTEAFF. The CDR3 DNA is TGTGCCAGCAGCTTGGGCGCCAGGTTGAACACTGAAGCTTTCTTT.

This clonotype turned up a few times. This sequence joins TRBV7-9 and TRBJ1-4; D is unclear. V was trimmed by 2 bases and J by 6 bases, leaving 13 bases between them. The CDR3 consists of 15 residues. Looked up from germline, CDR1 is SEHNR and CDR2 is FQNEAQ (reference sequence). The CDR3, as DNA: TGTGCCAGCAGCTTACGTTCGGGGAGGGATGAAAAACTGTTTTTT. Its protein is CASSLRSGRDEKLFF.

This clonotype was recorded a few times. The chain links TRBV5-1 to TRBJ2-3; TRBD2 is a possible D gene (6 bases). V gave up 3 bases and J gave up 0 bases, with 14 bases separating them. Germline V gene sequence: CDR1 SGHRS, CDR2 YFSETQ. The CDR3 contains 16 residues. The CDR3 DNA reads TGCGCCAGCAGCTCCGGGGACTCTTCTAGCACAGATACGCAGTATTTT. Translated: CASSSGDSSSTDTQYF. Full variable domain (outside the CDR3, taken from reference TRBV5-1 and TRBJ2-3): KAGVTQTPRYLIKTRGQQVTLSCSPISGHRSVSWYQQTPGQGLQFLFEYFSETQRNKGNFPGRFSGRQFSNSRSEMNVSTLELGDSALYLCASSSGDSSSTDTQYFGPGTRLTVL.

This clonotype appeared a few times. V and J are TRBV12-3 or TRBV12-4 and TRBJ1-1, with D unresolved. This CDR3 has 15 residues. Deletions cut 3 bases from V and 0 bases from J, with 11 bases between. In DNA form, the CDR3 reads TGTGCCAGCAGTTTCCCTCAAGACATGAACACTGAAGCTTTCTTT. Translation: CASSFPQDMNTEAFF.

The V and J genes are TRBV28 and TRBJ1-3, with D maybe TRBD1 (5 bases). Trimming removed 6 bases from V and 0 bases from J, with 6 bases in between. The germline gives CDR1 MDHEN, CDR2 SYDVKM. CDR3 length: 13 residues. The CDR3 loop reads CASRDTSGNTIYF. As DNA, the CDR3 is TGTGCCAGCAGGGACACCTCTGGAAACACCATATATTTT.

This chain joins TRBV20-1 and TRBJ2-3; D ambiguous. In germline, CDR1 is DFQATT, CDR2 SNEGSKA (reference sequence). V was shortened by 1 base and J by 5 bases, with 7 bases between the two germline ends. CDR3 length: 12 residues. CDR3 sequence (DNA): TGCAGTGCTAGAGCCATCCAAGATACGCAGTATTTT. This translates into CSARAIQDTQYF.

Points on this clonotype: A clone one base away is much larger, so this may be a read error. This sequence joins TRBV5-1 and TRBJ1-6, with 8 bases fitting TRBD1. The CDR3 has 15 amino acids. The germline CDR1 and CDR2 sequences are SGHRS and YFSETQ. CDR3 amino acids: CTSSQGAPWDSPLHF. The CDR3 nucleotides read TGCACCAGCAGCCAGGGGGCGCCATGGGATTCACCCCTCCACTTT.